This entry lists 21 T cell receptor beta chains sequenced from one sample in a study of blood T cell repertoires in COVID-19 (dated by TCRdb to 2019 to 2021). The library was obtained by the immunoSEQ multiplex PCR assay. TCRdb provides this immuneACCESS table in a form limited to in-frame rearrangements. Some clones are lacking; in checked studies, under half of them reflect an unresolved V gene, and why the rest are absent is not known. This sample has approximately 200,000 clones in its table, and around nine tenths of those were observed once. In total, the top ten clones hold 5.5% to 8% of the sample. The sample comprised peripheral blood. The receptors stem from a man aged 60-69 years who had recovered from COVID-19.

The table lists this clone with a count of one. Different DNA sequences within this sample yield the same CDR3. CDR3 coding DNA: TGTGCCAGCAGCCGGACAGGGGGCCAAGAGACCCAGTACTTC. This translates into CASSRTGGQETQYF. The chain links TRBV28 to TRBJ2-5, with 10 bases fitting TRBD1. Germline assignment: CDR1 MDHEN and CDR2 SYDVKM. CDR3 length equals 14 residues. V dropped 6 bases and J dropped 1; count of bases not matched to a gene: 2.

J is TRBJ1-3 and V is TRBV6-5, with D perhaps matching TRBD1 (6 bases). Trimming took off 6 bases at V and 0 bases at J, with 12 bases between the two ends. The CDR3 runs 15 residues. The germline V gene encodes CDR1 MNHEY and CDR2 SVGAGI. Here the CDR3 DNA reads TGTGCCAGCAGCCGCCAGGGGAACTCTGGAAACACCATATATTTT. Translation: CASSRQGNSGNTIYF.

V usage is TRBV9 and J usage is TRBJ1-2, with TRBD1 matching over 7 bases. Germline values: CDR1 SGDLS, CDR2 YYNGEE. The junction had 1 base not matched to a gene; V was cut back by 2 bases and J by 6 bases. CDR3 length: 12 residues. The CDR3 reads CASSVTGDGYTF. The CDR3 coding sequence is TGTGCCAGCAGCGTTACAGGGGATGGCTACACCTTC.

The chain uses TRBV24-1 and TRBJ2-1; 7 positions agree with TRBD2. Germline lookup yields CDR1 KGHDR and CDR2 SFDVKD. The CDR3 contains 16 residues. Trimming cost V 5 bases and J 1 base; bases outside gene matches: 7. Here the CDR3 DNA reads TGTGCCACCAGTGCCCGGGGCGGGAGTTCCTACAATGAGCAGTTCTTC. Its protein product is CATSARGGSSYNEQFF.

This chain joins TRBV28 and TRBJ1-4; no reliable D call. V was trimmed by 3 bases and J by 7 bases, leaving 12 bases between them. The CDR3 has 14 residues. The germline CDR1 and CDR2 sequences are MDHEN and SYDVKM. Written as DNA, the CDR3 is TGTGCCAGCAGTTTCCCCACGGTTGGTGAAAAACTGTTTTTT. It specifies CASSFPTVGEKLFF.

The V and J genes are TRBV5-1 and TRBJ2-6, with unresolved D. V dropped 7 bases and J dropped 0 bases, with 11 bases sitting between them. This CDR3 is 15 amino acids long. CDR1 SGHRS and CDR2 YFSETQ come from the germline V gene. The CDR3: CASRTESSGANVLTF. Written as DNA, the CDR3 is TGCGCCAGCCGAACTGAAAGCTCTGGGGCCAACGTCCTGACTTTC.

The chain uses TRBV28 and TRBJ2-3; 7 bases agree with TRBD1. The germline gives CDR1 MDHEN, CDR2 SYDVKM. CDR3 length: 15 residues. V was pared by 6 bases and J by 6 bases, with 12 bases of the junction left unmatched. CDR3 amino acids: CASRLPGQRGDTQYF. The DNA for the CDR3 is TGTGCCAGCAGACTTCCGGGACAGAGAGGGGATACGCAGTATTTT.

The rearrangement joins TRBV9 to TRBJ1-2; unclear D gene. The CDR3 is 14 residues long. The V end lost 1 base, the J end lost 6 bases, and 13 bases lay between the germline ends. The germline gives CDR1 SGDLS, CDR2 YYNGEE. The CDR3 nucleotides read TGTGCCAGCAGCGTAATGGAGGGTAGCGATGGCTACACCTTC. It translates to CASSVMEGSDGYTF.

This chain uses TRBV9 with TRBJ2-6; 9 bases are shared with TRBD1. The CDR3 runs 18 residues. Germline V lookup: CDR1 SGDLS, CDR2 YYNGEE. After removal of 0 bases from V and 0 bases from J, the junction contained 4 bases not matched to a gene. DNA of the CDR3: TGTGCCAGCAGCGTAGGAGGGACAGGGAACTCTGGGGCCAACGTCCTGACTTTC. Translation: CASSVGGTGNSGANVLTF.

The V gene is TRBV9, the J gene TRBJ2-1; D may be TRBD2 (5 bases). CDR1 and CDR2 from the germline V gene are SGDLS and YYNGEE. This CDR3 spans 13 amino acids. V was pared by 0 bases and J by 9 bases, with 10 bases between. In nucleotides, the CDR3 is TGTGCCAGCAGCGTAGCAAGTGGGAGTGAGCAGTTCTTC. Translated, it gives CASSVASGSEQFF.

The CDR3 protein is CASVQGLAYNEQFF. The CDR3, as DNA: TGTGCTAGTGTCCAGGGGCTTGCCTACAATGAGCAGTTCTTC. This chain connects TRBV12-5 to TRBJ2-1; weak D call: TRBD1 (6 bases). CDR1 is LGHNT and CDR2 is FRNRAP in the germline V gene. V dropped 7 bases and J dropped 2 bases, with 12 bases sitting between them. The CDR3 runs to 14 residues.

The J gene is TRBJ1-3, the V gene TRBV28; tentatively, D is TRBD1 (6 bases). Per germline, CDR1 MDHEN and CDR2 SYDVKM. The CDR3 loop spans 15 amino acids. V gave up 7 bases and J gave up 4 bases, with 17 bases separating them. The CDR3, as DNA: TGTGCCAGCAACCAACAGGGAGTAGGCGGAAACACCATATATTTT. Protein: CASNQQGVGGNTIYF.

The V call is TRBV5-4, the J call TRBJ2-3, with D perhaps matching TRBD2 (5 bases). V lost 0 bases and J 4 bases, leaving 12 bases between the germline ends. This CDR3 comprises 15 residues. From germline, CDR1 is SGHNT and CDR2 YYREEE (reference sequence). CDR3 region: CASSLGSRGADTQYF. The DNA for the CDR3 is TGTGCCAGCAGCTTGGGGTCCCGGGGAGCAGATACGCAGTATTTT.

The chain couples TRBV3-1 (or the pseudogene TRBV3-2) to TRBJ1-2; TRBD1 agrees at 7 bases. CDR3 length: 14 residues. Germline V gene lookup returns CDR1 LGHDT and CDR2 YNNKEL (reference sequence). The junction had 6 bases not matched to a gene; V was cut back by 4 bases and J by 4 bases. The CDR3 loop is CASSPSGQSYGYTF. In DNA form, the CDR3 reads TGTGCCAGCAGCCCATCGGGACAGAGCTATGGCTACACCTTC.

This chain connects TRBV12-3 or TRBV12-4 to TRBJ1-2, with no clear D. Trimming took off 3 bases at V and 4 bases at J, with 9 bases between the two ends. The CDR3 has 13 residues. Written as DNA, the CDR3 is TGTGCCAGCAGTTTTGGACTCAGCTATGGCTACACCTTC. Translating it yields CASSFGLSYGYTF.

The chain has TRBV5-4 and TRBJ1-3; no definite D call. V lost 1 base and J 0 bases, leaving 5 bases between the germline ends. The V gene's germline CDR1 is SGHNT and CDR2 YYREEE (reference sequence). This CDR3 spans 14 amino acids. The CDR3 region has the DNA TGTGCCAGCAGCTTGAGCGCCTCTGGAAACACCATATATTTT. Its protein product is CASSLSASGNTIYF.

The chain carries TRBV9 and TRBJ2-7; perhaps TRBD2 as D (6 bases). The CDR3 is made up of 14 amino acids. Trimming shortened V by 3 bases and J by 0 bases, and 10 bases separated the two germline ends. Germline V gene data show CDR1 as SGDLS and CDR2 as YYNGEE. Written as DNA, the CDR3 is TGTGCCAGCAGCGGCGGGACTCACTCCTACGAGCAGTACTTC. Protein product: CASSGGTHSYEQYF.

The chain combines TRBV5-8 with TRBJ2-3, with 9 positions matching TRBD2. With 2 bases clipped from V and 4 bases from J, the junction kept 5 bases outside the gene matches. CDR3 length: 15 amino acids. Germline V gives CDR1 SGHTS, CDR2 YDEGEE. This chain's CDR3 is CASSLRLAAADTQYF. The DNA for the CDR3 is TGTGCCAGCAGCTTAAGACTAGCGGCCGCAGATACGCAGTATTTT.

V gene TRBV5-5 combines with J gene TRBJ2-3; 10 nucleotides agree with TRBD1. This CDR3 is 15 amino acids long. Trimming removed 3 bases from V and 4 bases from J; junction bases left unmatched: 5. Germline CDR1 SGHKS, CDR2 YYEKEE (reference sequence). CDR3: CASSWDRGRADTQYF. DNA for the CDR3: TGTGCCAGCAGCTGGGACAGGGGTAGGGCAGATACGCAGTATTTT.

The chain is built from TRBV6-6 and TRBJ2-7; TRBD2 aligns across 9 bases. CDR3 length: 15 residues. V shed 6 bases, J shed 0 bases, and the junction held 6 bases outside the gene matches. CDR1 is MNHNY and CDR2 is SVGAGI in the germline V gene (reference sequence). Here the CDR3 reads CASRMTSGNSYEQYF. CDR3 in DNA: TGTGCCAGCAGGATGACTAGCGGAAACTCCTACGAGCAGTACTTC.

This chain uses TRBV20-1 with TRBJ1-3; D is undetermined. Trimming removed 3 bases from V and 8 bases from J, with 8 bases in between. The CDR3 is made up of 11 amino acids. Per the germline V gene, CDR1 is DFQATT and CDR2 is SNEGSKA (reference sequence). The DNA of the CDR3 is TGCAGTGCTAGGTACGAGGACACCATATATTTT. Protein: CSARYEDTIYF.